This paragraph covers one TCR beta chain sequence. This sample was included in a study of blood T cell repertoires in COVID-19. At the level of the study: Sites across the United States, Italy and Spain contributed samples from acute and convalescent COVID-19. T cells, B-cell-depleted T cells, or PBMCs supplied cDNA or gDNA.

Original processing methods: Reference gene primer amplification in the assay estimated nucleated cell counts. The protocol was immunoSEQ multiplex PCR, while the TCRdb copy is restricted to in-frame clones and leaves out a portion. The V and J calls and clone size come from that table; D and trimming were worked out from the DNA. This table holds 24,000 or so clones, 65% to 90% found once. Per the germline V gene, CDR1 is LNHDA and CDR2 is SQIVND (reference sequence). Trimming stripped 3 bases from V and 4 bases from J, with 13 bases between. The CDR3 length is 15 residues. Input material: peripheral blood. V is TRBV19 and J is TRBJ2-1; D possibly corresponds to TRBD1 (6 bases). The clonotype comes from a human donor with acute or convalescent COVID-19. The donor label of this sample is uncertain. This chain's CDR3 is CASSIPQGFYNEQFF. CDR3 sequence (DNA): TGTGCCAGTAGTATCCCACAGGGATTTTACAATGAGCAGTTCTTC.